These 17 T cell receptor beta chains were all obtained from the same sample, sequenced in a study of blood T cells in healthy people across ages. It was with a sample-barcoded 5' primer and a J-beta primer mix that a second PCR of about 6 to 11 cycles was run. TCRdb processed the 5' RACE reads anew with MiXCR; each CDR3 protein has one entry. This table has about 560,000 distinct CDR3 sequences, about a quarter appearing once. This same sample was also part of a study on T cells of mothers and their children.

The sequenced sample consisted of blood. These receptors were taken from a boy between 2 and 10 years old in good health.

The J gene is TRBJ1-1, the V gene TRBV2; D is unresolved. Per germline, CDR1 SNHLY and CDR2 FYNNEI. Trimming removed 6 bases from V and 4 bases from J, with 12 bases in between. CDR3 size: 13 residues. The CDR3 coding sequence is TGTGCCAGCAGACCCGAGGTGGGCACTGAAGCTTTCTTT. Translating gives CASRPEVGTEAFF.

This clonotype was seen more than once but under ten times. V gene TRBV7-2 combines with J gene TRBJ2-6; a weak D match, TRBD1 (6 bases). The CDR3 covers 16 residues. V lost 6 bases and J lost 0, with 12 bases in between. Germline lookup yields CDR1 SGHTA and CDR2 FQGNSA. In nucleotides, the CDR3 is TGTGCCAGCAGACTCGACAGGAGCTCTGGGGCCAACGTCCTGACTTTC. As protein: CASRLDRSSGANVLTF.

This chain uses TRBV20-1 with TRBJ2-7; TRBD2 matches at 16 bases. V lost 2 bases to trimming and J lost 6 bases; unmatched junction nucleotides: 7. The CDR3 is 16 amino acids. Germline V CDR1 and CDR2: DFQATT, SNEGSKA (reference sequence). The CDR3 spells CSARSPGLAGGGEQYF. The CDR3 nucleotides read TGCAGTGCTAGATCCCCGGGACTAGCGGGAGGGGGCGAGCAGTACTTC.

In this sample, this clonotype turned up a few times. V usage is TRBV14 and J usage is TRBJ2-5; 9 bases fit TRBD1. Germline assignment: CDR1 SGHDN and CDR2 FVKESK. CDR3 length: 15 amino acids. Trimming cost V 1 base and J 7 bases; bases outside gene matches: 7. Written as DNA, the CDR3 is TGTGCCAGCAGCCAAGTACAGGGGGCGTCGGGGACCCAGTACTTC. Translation gives CASSQVQGASGTQYF.

The V and J genes are TRBV15 and TRBJ2-1, with D hard to call. V dropped 5 bases and J dropped 4 bases, with 6 bases sitting between them. The CDR3 extends over 12 amino acids. In germline, CDR1 is LNHNV, CDR2 YYDKDF (reference sequence). The CDR3 protein is CATSPNYNEQFF. DNA of the CDR3: TGTGCCACCAGCCCTAATTACAATGAGCAGTTCTTC.

This clonotype was counted only a few times. The V gene is TRBV7-8, the J gene TRBJ2-5; no firm D call. Germline values: CDR1 SGHVS, CDR2 FQNEAQ. The CDR3 is made up of 16 amino acids. V was clipped by 7 bases and J by 2 bases, with 20 bases between them. CDR3 loop: CASKSSALLLQETQYF. For the CDR3, the DNA is TGTGCCAGCAAATCGTCGGCCTTACTATTACAAGAGACCCAGTACTTC.

This chain links TRBV11-2 with TRBJ1-1; a possible D gene is TRBD1 (6 bases). V was shortened by 1 base and J by 5 bases, with 11 bases between the two germline ends. Germline V CDR1 and CDR2: SGHAT, FQNNGV. This CDR3 has 14 residues. The CDR3, as DNA: TGTGCCAGCAGCTTAGTCGGCCAGGGGACTGAAGCTTTCTTT. Protein product: CASSLVGQGTEAFF.

This rearrangement joins TRBV18 to TRBJ2-3; D uncertain. The V end lost 0 bases, the J end lost 5 bases, and 18 bases lay between the germline ends. The CDR3 loop spans 17 amino acids. Per the germline V gene, CDR1 is KGHSH and CDR2 is LQKENI. The CDR3 region has the DNA TGTGCCAGCTCACCACCAGAGAACAGCCTCCATCAAGATACGCAGTATTTT. Encoded protein: CASSPPENSLHQDTQYF.

This clonotype was detected a few times. The chain joins TRBV5-1 to TRBJ1-3, with D hard to call. The CDR3 loop spans 15 amino acids. Germline values: CDR1 SGHRS, CDR2 YFSETQ. Trimming pared 0 bases from V and 4 bases from J, leaving 11 bases between. The CDR3: CASSLEYNAGNTIYF. The CDR3 DNA follows: TGCGCCAGCAGCTTGGAGTACAACGCCGGAAACACCATATATTTT.

A remark on this clonotype: One end of the junction varies from germline; a read error may be responsible. This chain uses TRBV27 with TRBJ1-1, with 11 positions matching TRBD1. Germline V CDR1 and CDR2: MNHEY, SMNVEV (reference sequence). The CDR3 runs to 14 residues. DNA for the CDR3: TGTGCCGGCAGTTTGGCCGGGACAGGGGGGGAGGGTTTCTTT. Protein product: CAGSLAGTGGEGFF.

The chain employs TRBV29-1 and TRBJ2-7; 8 nucleotides align to TRBD1. The CDR3 is 15 amino acids. CDR1 SQVTM and CDR2 ANQGSEA come from the germline V gene. V lost 2 bases and J lost 6; bases outside the gene matches: 12. CDR3 nucleotides: TGCAGCGTTGAAAGCCCAGGACAGGGTAGGGGCGAGCAGTACTTC. Amino acid sequence: CSVESPGQGRGEQYF.

The rearrangement joins TRBV5-1 to TRBJ1-5; 8 bases map to TRBD1. CDR3 size: 15 residues. The V and J ends lost 2 bases and 2 bases, in that order; junction bases with no gene match: 3. CDR1 is SGHRS, CDR2 YFSETQ, per germline. This CDR3 is CASSLETGGNQPQHF. CDR3 sequence (DNA): TGCGCCAGCAGCTTAGAGACAGGGGGCAATCAGCCCCAGCATTTT.

The V and J genes are TRBV9 and TRBJ2-5, with 9 positions matching TRBD1. The CDR3 loop spans 16 amino acids. V gave up 3 bases and J gave up 11 bases; unmatched junction bases: 17. CDR1 and CDR2 from the germline V gene are SGDLS and YYNGEE. The DNA for the CDR3 is TGTGCCAGCAGCGCGTTCCCGACAGGGGGGGTGGGGGAGCAGTACTTC. It is translated as CASSAFPTGGVGEQYF.

The CDR3 loop is CASRPSGDDEQYF. As DNA, the CDR3 is TGTGCCAGCAGGCCTAGCGGAGATGACGAGCAGTACTTC. This chain uses TRBV6-6 with TRBJ2-7; 7 bases fit TRBD2. CDR3 length: 13 residues. CDR1 and CDR2 (germline): MNHNY, SVGAGI (reference sequence). J lost 5 bases, V lost 6 bases, and 7 bases had no gene match.

V gene TRBV12-3 or TRBV12-4 combines with J gene TRBJ2-5, with TRBD2 matching 9 bases. The CDR3 covers 17 residues. V gave up 1 base and J gave up 5 bases; unmatched junction bases: 11. Here the CDR3 reads CASSLGPLAGSYETQYF. The CDR3 nucleotides are TGTGCCAGCAGTTTAGGTCCGCTAGCGGGAAGTTACGAGACCCAGTACTTC.

This rearrangement joins TRBV20-1 to TRBJ2-4; the match to TRBD2 covers 11 bases. The CDR3 consists of 15 residues. After removal of 2 bases from V and 0 bases from J, the junction contained 0 bases not matched to a gene. Germline values: CDR1 DFQATT, CDR2 SNEGSKA (reference sequence). The CDR3 spells CSARLAGGAKNIQYF. CDR3 sequence (DNA): TGCAGTGCTAGACTAGCGGGAGGAGCCAAAAACATTCAGTACTTC.

The chain recombines TRBV20-1 with TRBJ2-3; tentative D call: TRBD2 (5 bases). This CDR3 has 13 amino acids. Trimming removed 5 bases from V and 6 bases from J, with 15 bases in between. Germline V gives CDR1 DFQATT, CDR2 SNEGSKA (reference sequence). The DNA of the CDR3 is TGCAGTGCTCGGACTCAATCAACTGATACGCAGTATTTT. Translating gives CSARTQSTDTQYF.